The source of this TCR beta chain is a study of T cell responses to AZD1222 COVID-19 vaccine. Whole-study results and caveats: At baseline, just 6 or 7 AZD1222 recipients tested seropositive. At 160-218 and 743-854, vaccine-associated CD4 TCRs were dominant, and they spanned spike.

This CDR3 region has 14 residues. V was cut by 5 bases and J by 4 bases, with 13 bases left in between. Germline assignment: CDR1 PRHDT and CDR2 FYEKMQ (reference sequence). A few counts support this clone. Its antigen is not known. Generated by immunoSEQ multiplex PCR, the TCRdb table keeps only in-frame clones and is missing some. This sample has 120,000 or so clones, with 70% to 90% found just once. This chain connects TRBV13 to TRBJ2-3, with no clear D. The sample here was peripheral blood, taken on day 0 of AZD1222 vaccination. This TCR came from an adult in good health. As DNA, the CDR3 is TGTGCCAGCAGCCTCGGTTCTGGGCCAGATACGCAGTATTTT. Translating it yields CASSLGSGPDTQYF.